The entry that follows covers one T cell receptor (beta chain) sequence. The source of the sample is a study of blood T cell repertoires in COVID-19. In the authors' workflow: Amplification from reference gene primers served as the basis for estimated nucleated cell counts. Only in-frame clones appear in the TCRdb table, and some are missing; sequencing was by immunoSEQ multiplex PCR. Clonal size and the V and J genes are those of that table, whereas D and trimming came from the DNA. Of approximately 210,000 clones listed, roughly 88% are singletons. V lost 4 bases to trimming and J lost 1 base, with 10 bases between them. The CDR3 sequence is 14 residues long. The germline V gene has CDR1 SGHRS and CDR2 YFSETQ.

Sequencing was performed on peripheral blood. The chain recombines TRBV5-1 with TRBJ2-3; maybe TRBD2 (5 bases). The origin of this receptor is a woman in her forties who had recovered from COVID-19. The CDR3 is CASSAADRTDTQYF. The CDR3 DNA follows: TGCGCCAGCAGCGCAGCGGACCGCACAGATACGCAGTATTTT.